This T cell receptor (beta chain) was sequenced during a study of brain metastases from non-small cell lung cancer. The V gene end was trimmed by 3 bases and the J gene end by 9 bases; junction bases not matched to a gene: 8. This CDR3 has 13 residues. The germline gives CDR1 SQVTM, CDR2 ANQGSEA. Profiling relied on immunoSEQ multiplex PCR, and the TCRdb table lists in-frame clones only, not all of them. The sample carries 2,500 to 3,500 clones, less than 90% recorded once. This sequence was found in a donor at least 40 years old with non-small cell lung cancer. The chain couples TRBV29-1 to TRBJ2-3; 8 nucleotides line up with TRBD2. Sequencing input: primary lung tumor tissue. CDR3 nucleotide sequence: TGCAGCGTTGACCTAGGGGTAGCGGGGACGCAGTATTTT. Its protein product is CSVDLGVAGTQYF.